This T cell receptor (beta chain) appears in the sequencing data of a study of metastatic and nonmetastatic thyroid tumors. Study in general: Across peripheral blood and tumor or nodule tissue samples taken from malignant and benign thyroid patients, the repertoires were compared with one another. Points from the study as a whole: For both blood and tumor, malignant thyroid tumors reportedly showed significantly higher TCR beta diversity than benign nodules did.

Thyroid surgery was performed in patients who had received no treatment beforehand. As processed by the authors: Clinicopathological groups differed in CDR3, with these differences serving to build a distant-metastasis classifier for papillary thyroid cancer. TCRdb recomputed clones from the PCR reads via MiXCR. The V and J calls here are based on TCRdb, not the publication. The sample consists of roughly 25,000 clones, about an eighth of them appearing once. Ten or more counts support this clone. The antigen remains undetermined. The source is a female donor with papillary thyroid cancer or a benign thyroid nodule (not recorded which). Some clones in this sample may be carry-over from other donors' samples. Sample: blood.

CDR3 nucleotide sequence: TGTGCCAGCAGCGTAGGCAGGGCGACTCTCACAGATACGCAGTATTTT. Protein: CASSVGRATLTDTQYF. V is TRBV9 and J is TRBJ2-3; tentatively, D is TRBD1 (5 bases). The germline CDR1 and CDR2 sequences are SGDLS and YYNGEE. Between the trimmed V and J ends, which lost 0 bases and 2 bases, there was a span of 13 bases. This CDR3 is built from 16 residues.